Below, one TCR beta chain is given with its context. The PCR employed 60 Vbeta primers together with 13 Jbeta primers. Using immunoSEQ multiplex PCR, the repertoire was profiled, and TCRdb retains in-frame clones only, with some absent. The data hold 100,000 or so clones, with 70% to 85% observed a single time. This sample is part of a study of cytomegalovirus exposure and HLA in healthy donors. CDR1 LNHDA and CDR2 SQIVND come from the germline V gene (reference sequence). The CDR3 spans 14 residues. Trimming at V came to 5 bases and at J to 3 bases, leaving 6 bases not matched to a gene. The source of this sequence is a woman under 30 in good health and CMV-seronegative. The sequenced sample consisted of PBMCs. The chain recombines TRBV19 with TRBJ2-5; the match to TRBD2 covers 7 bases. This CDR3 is CASSRTSTKETQYF. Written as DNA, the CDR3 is TGTGCCAGTAGTCGGACTAGTACTAAAGAGACCCAGTACTTC.